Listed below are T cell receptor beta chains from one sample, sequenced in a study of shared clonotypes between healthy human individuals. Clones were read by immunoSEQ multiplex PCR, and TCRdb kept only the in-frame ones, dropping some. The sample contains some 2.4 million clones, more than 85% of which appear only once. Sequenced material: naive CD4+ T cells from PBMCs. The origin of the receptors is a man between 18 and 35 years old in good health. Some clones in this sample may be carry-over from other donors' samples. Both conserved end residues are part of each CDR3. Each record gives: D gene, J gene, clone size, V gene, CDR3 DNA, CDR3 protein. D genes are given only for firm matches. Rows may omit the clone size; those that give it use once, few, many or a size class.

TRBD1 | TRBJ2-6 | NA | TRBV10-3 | TGTGCCATCAGCGACACAGGGGTCGGTGGGGCCAACGTCCTGACTTTC | CAISDTGVGGANVLTF
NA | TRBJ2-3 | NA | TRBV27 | TGTGCCAGCAGTTTAGGGGGTTCGGGTACGCAGTATTTT | CASSLGGSGTQYF
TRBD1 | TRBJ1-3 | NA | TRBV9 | TGTGCCAGCGCTACAGGGGGCTCTGGAAACACCATATATTTT | CASATGGSGNTIYF
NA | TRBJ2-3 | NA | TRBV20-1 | TGCAGTGCCCTAAGCACAGATACGCAGTATTTT | CSALSTDTQYF
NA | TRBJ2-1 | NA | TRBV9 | TGTGCCAGCAGCGTACTAAGCTCCTACAATGAGCAGTTCTTC | CASSVLSSYNEQFF
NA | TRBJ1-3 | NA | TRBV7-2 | TGTGCCAGCAGCTTAATTTGGGGGACTGGAAACACCATATATTTT | CASSLIWGTGNTIYF
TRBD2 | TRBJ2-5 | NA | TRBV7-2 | TGTGCCAGCAGCCCTCTAGCGGGAGGGCGGGAGACCCAGTACTTC | CASSPLAGGRETQYF
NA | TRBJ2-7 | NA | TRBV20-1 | TGCAGTGCTGGGATCCAGGAGCAGTACTTC | CSAGIQEQYF
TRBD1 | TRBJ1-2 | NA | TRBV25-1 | TGTGCCAGCAGTGATACGAGGACAGGGGGCTACTATGGCTACACCTTC | CASSDTRTGGYYGYTF
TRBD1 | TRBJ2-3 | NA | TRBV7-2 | TGTGCCAGTTATCCGGGACAGGGGGTTATTAGCACAGATACGCAGTATTTT | CASYPGQGVISTDTQYF
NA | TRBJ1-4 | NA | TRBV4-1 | TGCGCCAGCAGCCAACGTTTCGGACAGCCACTAAATGAAAAACTGTTTTTT | CASSQRFGQPLNEKLFF
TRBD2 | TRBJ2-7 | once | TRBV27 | TGTGCCAGCAGCCGAGCGGGAGGGCCGAGGACCTACGAGCAGTACTTC | CASSRAGGPRTYEQYF
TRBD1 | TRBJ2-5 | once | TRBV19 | TGTGCCAGTAGTATTTACAGGGGGCCTCGGGAGACCCAGTACTTC | CASSIYRGPRETQYF
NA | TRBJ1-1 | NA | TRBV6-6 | TGTGCCAGCTGCTCACCGGGCGGCGAGAGAGAAGCTTTCTTT | CASCSPGGEREAFF
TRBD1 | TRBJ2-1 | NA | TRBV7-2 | TGTGCCAGCAGCTTAGTCGGGACAGGGGGCTATAATGAGCAGTTCTTC | CASSLVGTGGYNEQFF
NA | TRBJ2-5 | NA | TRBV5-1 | TGCGCCAGCAGCTCAGGTCCCGGGCGAGCAGAGACCCAGTACTTC | CASSSGPGRAETQYF
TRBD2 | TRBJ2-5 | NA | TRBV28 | TGTGCCAGCAGACCCCACCCGGGACTAGCGGGATCGGAGACCCAGTACTTC | CASRPHPGLAGSETQYF
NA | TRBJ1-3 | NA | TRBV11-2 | TGTGCCAGCAGCTTAGATAGGGGTACGGACACCATATATTTT | CASSLDRGTDTIYF
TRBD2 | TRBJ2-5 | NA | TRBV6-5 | TGTGCCAGCGGGACTAGCCCCCAGCTCCAAGAGACCCAGTACTTC | CASGTSPQLQETQYF
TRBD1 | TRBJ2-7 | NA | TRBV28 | TGTGCCAGCAGTTACGATAAAAGGGGGCTCGAGCAGTACTTC | CASSYDKRGLEQYF
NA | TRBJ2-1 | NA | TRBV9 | TGTGCCAGCAGCGTTGGTCAGGGGGGCAATGAGCAGTTCTTC | CASSVGQGGNEQFF
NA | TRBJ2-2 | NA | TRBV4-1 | TGCGCCAGCAGCCAATTCGGGATAAACACCGGGGAGCTGTTTTTT | CASSQFGINTGELFF
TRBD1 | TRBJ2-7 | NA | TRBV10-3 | TGTGCCTCCCGCGGGACAGGGGATGGGAACGAGCAGTACTTC | CASRGTGDGNEQYF
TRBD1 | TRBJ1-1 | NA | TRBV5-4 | TGTGCCAGCAGCCAAGGGACAGGAGTCAACACTGAAGCTTTCTTT | CASSQGTGVNTEAFF
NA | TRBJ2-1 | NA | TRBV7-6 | TGTGCCAGCAGCTTAGATTACGGCGGGGACACCTACAATGAGCAGTTCTTC | CASSLDYGGDTYNEQFF
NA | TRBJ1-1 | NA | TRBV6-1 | TGTGCCAGCATAGGGGCGGACACTGAAGCTTTCTTT | CASIGADTEAFF
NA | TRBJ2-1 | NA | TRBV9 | TGTGCCAGCAGCGTAGGGGACACCGTGGGCAATGAGCAGTTCTTC | CASSVGDTVGNEQFF